The 18 T cell receptor beta chains reported below all come from one sample, sequenced in a study of cytomegalovirus exposure and HLA in healthy donors. This PCR relied on a set of 60 Vbeta primers and 13 Jbeta primers. Clones were sequenced by immunoSEQ multiplex PCR, and TCRdb holds only the in-frame ones, with some missing. Of 150,000 to 200,000 clones listed, 73% are singletons. Sequencing used PBMCs. Receptor source: a woman between 18 and 29 years old in good health and CMV-seropositive.

For this clone: The same CDR3 is also encoded by other DNA sequences in this sample. The rearrangement links TRBV7-6 to TRBJ1-1; D remains ambiguous. The CDR3 has 13 amino acids. From germline, CDR1 is SGHVS and CDR2 FNYEAQ. The V gene lost 1 base and the J gene lost 1 base, with 4 bases spanning the gap. The CDR3 sequence is CASSLEQNTEAFF. The CDR3 DNA reads TGTGCCAGCAGCTTAGAGCAGAACACTGAAGCTTTCTTT.

This chain joins TRBV27 and TRBJ2-2; D is perhaps TRBD1 (6 bases). The CDR3 sequence is 13 residues long. Germline V CDR1 and CDR2: MNHEY, SMNVEV (reference sequence). Trimming cost V 6 bases and J 1 base, with 6 bases left between them. The CDR3 is CASRGQNTGELFF. CDR3 sequence (DNA): TGTGCCAGCAGGGGACAGAACACCGGGGAGCTGTTTTTT.

This chain connects TRBV6-1 to TRBJ2-3, with D maybe TRBD1 (5 bases). V lost 4 bases, J lost 7 bases, and 18 bases lay in between. In germline, CDR1 is MNHNS, CDR2 SASEGT. The CDR3 consists of 15 residues. The CDR3 DNA follows: TGTGCCAGCAGTGCCTTCCCGGACAAGGCATATACGCAGTATTTT. Protein: CASSAFPDKAYTQYF.

As DNA, the CDR3 is TGTGCCAGCAGCGTAGGGGGCGGGGGGTCTAGCACAGATACGCAGTATTTT. Protein product: CASSVGGGGSSTDTQYF. The chain uses TRBV9 and TRBJ2-3, with 8 bases aligning to TRBD2. Germline V gene sequence: CDR1 SGDLS, CDR2 YYNGEE. CDR3 length: 17 residues. The trim removed 0 bases at V and 0 bases at J, leaving 6 bases unmatched.

The chain employs TRBV2 and TRBJ2-5; 10 positions agree with TRBD2. Germline-derived CDR1 and CDR2 are SNHLY and FYNNEI. This CDR3 comprises 15 residues. With 7 bases clipped from V and 2 bases from J, the junction kept 7 bases outside the gene matches. CDR3 protein: CASTQLAGKQETQYF. CDR3 DNA sequence: TGTGCCAGCACGCAACTAGCGGGGAAACAAGAGACCCAGTACTTC.

This chain uses TRBV27 with TRBJ1-1; D is unresolved. Trimming pared 2 bases from V and 6 bases from J, leaving 10 bases between. Per germline, CDR1 MNHEY and CDR2 SMNVEV (reference sequence). CDR3 length: 13 amino acids. CDR3 in amino acids: CASSLTVASEAFF. As DNA, the CDR3 is TGTGCCAGCAGTTTAACTGTAGCATCTGAAGCTTTCTTT.

The J gene is TRBJ1-5, the V gene TRBV27; 8 bases align to TRBD1. CDR1 and CDR2 (germline): MNHEY, SMNVEV (reference sequence). With 5 bases clipped from V and 6 bases from J, the junction kept 6 bases outside the gene matches. CDR3 size: 14 residues. The CDR3 DNA follows: TGTGCCAGCAGTCCCGACAGGGGCGGTCAGCCCCAGCATTTT. Translation: CASSPDRGGQPQHF.

The chain joins TRBV6-5 to TRBJ2-7; TRBD2 matches 8 bases. CDR1 and CDR2 from the germline V gene are MNHEY and SVGAGI. With 0 bases clipped from V and 0 bases from J, the junction kept 4 bases outside the gene matches. The CDR3 contains 16 residues. In DNA form, the CDR3 reads TGTGCCAGCAGTTACTCGATAAGCGGGAGCTCCTACGAGCAGTACTTC. Protein product: CASSYSISGSSYEQYF.

CDR3 in amino acids: CASSVDRVGTEAFF. For the CDR3, the DNA is TGTGCCAGCAGTGTAGACAGGGTGGGCACTGAAGCTTTCTTT. This chain connects TRBV6-6 to TRBJ1-1; TRBD1 matches 7 bases. This CDR3 region has 14 residues. The germline V gene encodes CDR1 MNHNY and CDR2 SVGAGI (reference sequence). V shed 5 bases and J 4 bases; nucleotides not matched to a gene: 7.

The genes are TRBV7-3 and TRBJ1-2; D remains unclear. Trimming shortened V by 2 bases and J by 2 bases, and 9 bases separated the two germline ends. This CDR3 region has 14 residues. The germline CDR1 and CDR2 sequences are SGHTA and FQGTGA. This CDR3 reads CASSLGPQNYGYTF. CDR3 nucleotide sequence: TGTGCCAGCAGCTTAGGGCCGCAGAACTATGGCTACACCTTC. Full variable domain (remainder filled in from reference TRBV7-3 and TRBJ1-2): GAGVSQTPSNKVTEKGKYVELRCDPISGHTALYWYRQSLGQGPEFLIYFQGTGAADDSGLPNDRFFAVRPEGSVSTLKIQRTERGDSAVYLCASSLGPQNYGYTFGSGTRLTVV.

The V call is TRBV4-1, the J call TRBJ2-6; D gene uncertain. Deletions cut 2 bases from V and 2 bases from J, with 4 bases between. Germline CDR1 and CDR2: MGHRA and YSYEKL. This CDR3 is built from 14 residues. In nucleotides, the CDR3 is TGCGCCAGCAGCCAACCCACTGGGGCCAACGTCCTGACTTTC. This gives the protein CASSQPTGANVLTF.

The chain is built from TRBV4-3 and TRBJ2-3, with D perhaps matching TRBD2 (6 bases). Germline values: CDR1 LGHNA, CDR2 YSLEER. CDR3 length: 14 residues. The germline V and J ends were trimmed by 1 base and 4 bases, with 9 bases remaining between them. CDR3 coding DNA: TGCGCCAGCAGCCAAGGCCCGGGGGCAGATACGCAGTATTTT. The encoded protein is CASSQGPGADTQYF.

This clone showed up just once. This chain connects TRBV2 to TRBJ1-2, with D tentatively TRBD1 (5 bases). Germline CDR1 reads SNHLY; CDR2 reads FYNNEI. The CDR3 totals 11 residues. Trimming stripped 4 bases from V and 7 bases from J, with 7 bases between. The CDR3 region is CASSAGFGYTF. CDR3 DNA: TGTGCCAGCAGTGCAGGGTTTGGCTACACCTTC.

This clone was seen more than once but under ten times. The chain carries TRBV27 and TRBJ2-7, with D possibly matching TRBD2 (5 bases). Germline assignment: CDR1 MNHEY and CDR2 SMNVEV (reference sequence). The V end lost 5 bases, the J end lost 1 base, and 9 bases lay between the germline ends. The CDR3 is made up of 13 amino acids. CDR3 amino acids: CASSLSGSYEQYF. For the CDR3, the DNA is TGTGCCAGCAGTCTTTCGGGGTCCTACGAGCAGTACTTC.

CDR3 amino acids: CASRGTGGRGELFF. The CDR3 nucleotides read TGTGCCAGTAGAGGGACAGGGGGCCGGGGGGAGCTGTTTTTT. This chain uses TRBV19 with TRBJ2-2; 12 bases fit TRBD1. V shed 6 bases, J shed 8 bases, and the junction held 4 bases outside the gene matches. The germline V gene encodes CDR1 LNHDA and CDR2 SQIVND (reference sequence). The CDR3 has 14 amino acids.

This chain uses TRBV7-9 with TRBJ2-7; TRBD1 matches at 7 bases. The CDR3 length is 14 residues. Germline lookup yields CDR1 SEHNR and CDR2 FQNEAQ (reference sequence). Trimming removed 10 bases from V and 0 bases from J; junction bases left unmatched: 9. CDR3 nucleotide sequence: TGTGCCACCAGAGGGGACAGCAGCTCCTACGAGCAGTACTTC. It translates to CATRGDSSSYEQYF.

Relative to its sample, this clone is medium-sized. The gene calls are TRBV4-3 and TRBJ2-6; no definite D call. The CDR3 has 16 amino acids. Germline values: CDR1 LGHNA, CDR2 YSLEER. The V end was cut by 0 bases, the J end by 0 bases, with 6 bases between. The CDR3 coding sequence is TGCGCCAGCAGCCAAGACTCCAGCTCTGGGGCCAACGTCCTGACTTTC. Amino acids: CASSQDSSSGANVLTF.

This clone showed up just once. The chain employs TRBV28 and TRBJ2-1; 13 bases map to TRBD2. The V gene's germline CDR1 is MDHEN and CDR2 SYDVKM. V gave up 5 bases and J gave up 9 bases; unmatched junction bases: 4. This CDR3 contains 14 residues. The DNA of the CDR3 is TGTGCCAGCAGTCCGGGACTAGCGGGGTTTGAGCAGTTCTTC. Protein: CASSPGLAGFEQFF.